This T cell receptor beta chain was found in a study of cytomegalovirus exposure and HLA in healthy donors. V shed 5 bases and J 9 bases; nucleotides not matched to a gene: 6. The CDR3 totals 14 residues. Germline V CDR1 and CDR2: LGHNA, YNFKEQ. 13 Jbeta primers and 60 Vbeta primers were used for the PCR. Produced via immunoSEQ multiplex PCR; TCRdb's table is partial and in-frame only. Of 150,000 to 200,000 clones listed, roughly 82% were seen once; the top ten hold roughly 6.5%. Sequencing used PBMCs. This sequence was found in a man aged 45-60 years in good health and CMV-seropositive. The V call is TRBV4-2, the J call TRBJ2-1, with 11 bases lining up with TRBD2. CDR3 sequence (DNA): TGTGCCAGCAGCGAAAATAGCGGGGGGGGTGAGCAGTTCTTC. Translation: CASSENSGGGEQFF.